This T cell receptor beta chain was captured by sequencing in a study of identical twins. Findings and limits, study-wide: Abundant beta clonotypes from cord blood had fewer insertions, unlike memory repertoires, which showed none.

Turning to this clonotype: Its antigen is undetermined.

Healthy Caucasian donors formed the entire cohort. The CDR3 totals 13 residues. The V and J ends lost 8 bases and 4 bases, in that order; junction bases with no gene match: 6. In germline, CDR1 is SNHLY, CDR2 FYNNEI. Template switching, a step in the protocol, added a universal primer site, and cDNA carried unique molecular identifiers. MiXCR, applied by TCRdb to the 5' RACE reads, yields one record per CDR3 protein. The profile shows 210,000 or so distinct CDR3 sequences, approximately 8.3% of them singletons. This same sample was also taken into another study, of yellow fever vaccine responses in identical twins.

Sequenced: memory (CD45RO+) T cells sorted from blood. The chain employs TRBV2 and TRBJ2-7; 9 positions match TRBD1. This clonotype was sampled from a woman under 30 in good health. The CDR3 nucleotides read TGTGCCAGCGGTGGGGGGACAGGGTACGAGCAGTACTTC. It codes for CASGGGTGYEQYF.